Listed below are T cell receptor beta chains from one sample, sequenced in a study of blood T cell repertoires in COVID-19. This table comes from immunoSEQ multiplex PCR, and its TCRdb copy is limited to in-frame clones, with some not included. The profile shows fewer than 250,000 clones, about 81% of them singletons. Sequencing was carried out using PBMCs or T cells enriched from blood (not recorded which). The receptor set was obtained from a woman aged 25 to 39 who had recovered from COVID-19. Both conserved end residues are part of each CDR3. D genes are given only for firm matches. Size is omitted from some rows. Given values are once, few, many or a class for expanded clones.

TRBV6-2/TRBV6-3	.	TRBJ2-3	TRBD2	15	TGTGCCAGCAGCCTTGGGACTAGGGGCACAGATACGCAGTATTTT	CASSLGTRGTDTQYF
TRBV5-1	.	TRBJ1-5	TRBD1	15	TGCGCCAGCAGCACGGGACAGGGGAGCAATCAGCCCCAGCATTTT	CASSTGQGSNQPQHF
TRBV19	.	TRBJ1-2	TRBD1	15	TGTGCCAGTAGTTCTCCGGGACAGGGGTTTACAGGCTACACCTTC	CASSSPGQGFTGYTF
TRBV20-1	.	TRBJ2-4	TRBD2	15	TGCAGTGCTAGTTACCCCCGGGAGGTCAAAAACATTCAGTACTTC	CSASYPREVKNIQYF
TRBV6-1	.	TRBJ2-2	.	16	TGTGCCAGCAGTGAAGCGGCCGCAGCGAGCACCGGGGAGCTGTTTTTT	CASSEAAAASTGELFF
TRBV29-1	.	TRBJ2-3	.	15	TGCAGCGTTGTGGTAGCGGCGCACTCCACAGATACGCAGTATTTT	CSVVVAAHSTDTQYF
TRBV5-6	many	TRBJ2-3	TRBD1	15	TGTGCCAGCAGCCCAGACAGGGCTGTGACAGATACGCAGTATTTT	CASSPDRAVTDTQYF
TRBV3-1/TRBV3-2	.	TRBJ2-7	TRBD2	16	TGTGCCAGCAGCCAATCGGGGAGTCTAGCGGGAATTAGGCAGTACTTC	CASSQSGSLAGIRQYF
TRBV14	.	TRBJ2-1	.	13	TGTGCCAGCAGCCAAAGGGCAGGGGATGAGCAGTTCTTC	CASSQRAGDEQFF
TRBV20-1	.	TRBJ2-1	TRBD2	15	TGCAGTGCTAGTTTGTTGCGGGAGGTGTACAATGAGCAGTTCTTC	CSASLLREVYNEQFF
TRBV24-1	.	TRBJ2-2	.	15	TGTGCCACCAGCAAATACAGGGCTCAGGCCGGGGAGCTGTTTTTT	CATSKYRAQAGELFF
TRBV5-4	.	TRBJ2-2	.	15	TGTGCCAGCAGTCCCGGGGCCAGGGGACCCGGGGAGCTGTTTTTT	CASSPGARGPGELFF
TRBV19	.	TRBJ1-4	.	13	TGTGCCAGTAACCCAGGCTTTAATGAAAAACTGTTTTTT	CASNPGFNEKLFF
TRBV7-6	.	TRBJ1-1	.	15	TGTGCCAGCAGCCACCTTCAGATAGCAAACACTGAAGCTTTCTTT	CASSHLQIANTEAFF
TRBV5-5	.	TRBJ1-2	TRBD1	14	TGTGCCAGCAGCCTAGGGACAGGGGGCTCTGGCTACACCTTC	CASSLGTGGSGYTF
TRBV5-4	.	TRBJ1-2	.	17	TGTGCCAGCAGCTCCGGCCCAAAGGGGTGGCAGGAGAAAGGCTACACCTTC	CASSSGPKGWQEKGYTF
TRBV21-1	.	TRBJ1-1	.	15	TGTGCCAGCAGCAAAGAAGAGGGTCGGAACACTGAAGCTTTCTTT	CASSKEEGRNTEAFF
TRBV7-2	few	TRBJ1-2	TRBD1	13	TGTGCCAGCAGCAACGGGACAGGGTATGGCTACACCTTC	CASSNGTGYGYTF
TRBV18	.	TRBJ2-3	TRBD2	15	TGTGCCAGCTCACCATTACTAGCGGGAGCGGATACGCAGTATTTT	CASSPLLAGADTQYF
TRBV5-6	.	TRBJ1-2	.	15	TGTGCCAGCAGCGGGAGTCACTATATTAGGGATGGCTACACCTTC	CASSGSHYIRDGYTF
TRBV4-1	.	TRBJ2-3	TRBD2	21	TGCGCCAGCAGCCAAGATAGCACTAGCGGGGGGCGCCTCGGGTTGACAGATACGCAGTATTTT	CASSQDSTSGGRLGLTDTQYF
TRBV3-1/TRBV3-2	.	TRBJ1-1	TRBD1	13	TGTGCCAGCAGCCTCACAGGGGTCACTGAAGCTTTCTTT	CASSLTGVTEAFF
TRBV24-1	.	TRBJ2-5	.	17	TGTGCCACCAGTGATTTACGGGACTCCGTGTTCCAAGAGACCCAGTACTTC	CATSDLRDSVFQETQYF
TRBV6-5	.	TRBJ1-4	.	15	TGTGCCAGCACCCTCCTGCGGACAGCCGCCGGAAAACTGTTTTTT	CASTLLRTAAGKLFF
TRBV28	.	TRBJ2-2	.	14	TGTGCCAGCAATAGAATCTCGAACACCGGGGAGCTGTTTTTT	CASNRISNTGELFF
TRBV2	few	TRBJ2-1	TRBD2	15	TGTGCCAGCAGCCCTGGACTAGCCCTTTACAATGAGCAGTTCTTC	CASSPGLALYNEQFF
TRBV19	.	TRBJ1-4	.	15	TGTGCCAGTAATCTCGACTTCGGAACTAATGAAAAACTGTTTTTT	CASNLDFGTNEKLFF
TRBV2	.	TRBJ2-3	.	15	TGTGCCAGCAGTGAACAGGGTTTGGGCACAGATACGCAGTATTTT	CASSEQGLGTDTQYF
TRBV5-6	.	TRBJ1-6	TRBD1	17	TGTGCCAGCAGCTTTTCGACAGGGGCATACTATAATTCACCCCTCCACTTT	CASSFSTGAYYNSPLHF